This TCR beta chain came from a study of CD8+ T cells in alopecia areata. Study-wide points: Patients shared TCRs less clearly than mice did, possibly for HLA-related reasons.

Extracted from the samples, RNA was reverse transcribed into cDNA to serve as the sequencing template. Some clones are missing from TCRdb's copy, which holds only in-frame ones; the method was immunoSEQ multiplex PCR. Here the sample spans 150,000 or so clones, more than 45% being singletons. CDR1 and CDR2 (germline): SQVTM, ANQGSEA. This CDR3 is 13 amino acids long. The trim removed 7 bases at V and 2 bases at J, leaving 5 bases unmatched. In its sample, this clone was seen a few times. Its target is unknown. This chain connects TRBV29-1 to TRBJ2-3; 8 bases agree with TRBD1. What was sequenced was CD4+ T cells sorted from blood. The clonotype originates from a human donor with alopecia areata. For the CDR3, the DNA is TGCAGCGAGAGGACAGGGCACACAGATACGCAGTATTTT. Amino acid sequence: CSERTGHTDTQYF.